One sample yielded the 32 T cell receptor beta chains listed below, sequenced in a study of beta chain features in type 1 diabetes. General study findings and limits: In every one of the four CD4+ subsets, TCRB CDR3s were moderately but significantly shorter in Type 1 diabetes patients.

The sequenced template was cDNA made from the entire isolated RNA. TCRdb keeps only in-frame clones here, not all; method: immunoSEQ multiplex PCR. The table records fewer than 45,000 clones, roughly 70% of them present only once. Their antigens remain unidentified. Sequenced: Tregs from blood. Every receptor here comes from a man aged 30-40 years with type 1 diabetes. Some clones in this sample may be carry-over from other donors' samples.

The chain carries TRBV2 and TRBJ2-7; tentatively, D is TRBD1 (6 bases). From germline, CDR1 is SNHLY and CDR2 FYNNEI. V shed 4 bases and J shed 1 base, with 11 bases lying between them. The CDR3 loop spans 14 amino acids. The CDR3 bases are TGTGCCAGCAGTGGCAGGGGACGATCCTACGAGCAGTACTTC. As protein: CASSGRGRSYEQYF.

The gene calls are TRBV23-1 and TRBJ1-4; D is perhaps TRBD1 (5 bases). TRBV23-1 is sorted into the ORF group, with uncertain function. The CDR3 is 16 amino acids. V lost 8 bases, J lost 2 bases, and 18 bases lay in between. In DNA form, the CDR3 reads TGCGCCAGCGGACCGGGACTGAGGATTACTAATGAAAAACTGTTTTTT. It is translated as CASGPGLRITNEKLFF.

The genes are TRBV7-9 and TRBJ1-3, with D maybe TRBD1 (5 bases). Trimming removed 5 bases from V and 4 bases from J, with 15 bases in between. The CDR3 loop spans 15 amino acids. Germline assignment: CDR1 SEHNR and CDR2 FQNEAQ (reference sequence). The CDR3 reads CASSPQEFSGNTIYF. The CDR3, as DNA: TGTGCCAGCAGCCCACAGGAATTTTCCGGAAACACCATATATTTT.

This clone was observed a few times. The V and J genes are TRBV7-9 and TRBJ1-4; D is unresolved. Germline values: CDR1 SEHNR, CDR2 FQNEAQ (reference sequence). V was trimmed by 1 base and J by 7 bases, leaving 7 bases between them. This CDR3 has 13 residues. The CDR3: CASSLGAGEKLFF. In DNA form, the CDR3 reads TGTGCCAGCAGCTTAGGCGCGGGTGAAAAACTGTTTTTT.

This clone was counted a few times. The rearrangement links TRBV7-8 to TRBJ2-1; D perhaps matches TRBD2 (5 bases). Trimming stripped 8 bases from V and 0 bases from J, with 8 bases between. Germline CDR1 reads SGHVS; CDR2 reads FQNEAQ. The CDR3 runs to 13 residues. The CDR3 reads CASRGGSYNEQFF. The CDR3 nucleotides read TGTGCCAGCCGTGGAGGCTCCTACAATGAGCAGTTCTTC.

The chain carries TRBV2 and TRBJ1-6, with D tentatively TRBD1 (5 bases). Between the trimmed V and J ends, which lost 7 bases and 3 bases, there was a span of 7 bases. Germline CDR1 is SNHLY and CDR2 is FYNNEI. CDR3 length equals 13 residues. As DNA, the CDR3 is TGTGCCAGCAATAGGGGCTATAATTCACCCCTCCACTTT. It codes for CASNRGYNSPLHF.

The chain combines TRBV7-9 with TRBJ1-2; tentative D call: TRBD1 (6 bases). V was trimmed by 1 base and J by 8 bases, leaving 11 bases between them. This CDR3 spans 13 amino acids. CDR1 and CDR2 from the germline V gene are SEHNR and FQNEAQ (reference sequence). The CDR3 sequence is CASSLGQGQGYTF. In DNA form, the CDR3 reads TGTGCCAGCAGCTTAGGCCAGGGGCAGGGCTACACCTTC.

This clone occurred a few times. V usage is TRBV14 and J usage is TRBJ1-2; no firm D call. This CDR3 spans 14 amino acids. The germline CDR1 and CDR2 sequences are SGHDN and FVKESK. Between the trimmed V and J ends, which lost 4 bases and 4 bases, there was a span of 13 bases. The CDR3 DNA follows: TGTGCCAGCAGCCCAGGATTTAGTAGCTATGGCTACACCTTC. It translates to CASSPGFSSYGYTF.

This chain connects TRBV25-1 to TRBJ1-2; D remains ambiguous. The CDR3 is 11 amino acids. The ends were cut back, 1 base at V and 8 bases at J, with 5 bases in the middle. In germline, CDR1 is MGHDK, CDR2 SYGVNS. The CDR3 nucleotides read TGTGCCAGCAGTGAATCGGGGGGCTACACCTTC. Protein: CASSESGGYTF.

This clone was seen only once. The rearrangement joins TRBV7-3 to TRBJ2-5; D gene unclear. Trimming stripped 3 bases from V and 1 base from J, with 6 bases between. There are 13 residues in the CDR3. Germline V gene data show CDR1 as SGHTA and CDR2 as FQGTGA. DNA for the CDR3: TGTGCCAGCAGCTTGAGTCTCCAAGAGACCCAGTACTTC. This translates into CASSLSLQETQYF.

The CDR3 here is CASSVTGREEEQYF. CDR3 bases: TGTGCCAGCAGCGTTACGGGCAGGGAAGAGGAGCAGTACTTC. The V and J genes are TRBV9 and TRBJ2-7; the D gene is possibly TRBD1 (5 bases). Germline V gene lookup returns CDR1 SGDLS and CDR2 YYNGEE. V lost 2 bases, J lost 7 bases, and 16 bases lay in between. The CDR3 length is 14 residues.

This chain links TRBV6-5 with TRBJ1-5; no firm D call. CDR3 length equals 13 residues. The V end was cut by 6 bases, the J end by 7 bases, with 13 bases between. Per the germline V gene, CDR1 is MNHEY and CDR2 is SVGAGI. The CDR3, as DNA: TGTGCCAGCAGAGCGGGGAGAGGCCAGCCCCAGCATTTT. It translates to CASRAGRGQPQHF.

The J gene is TRBJ2-1, the V gene TRBV6-4, with D perhaps matching TRBD2 (5 bases). V was clipped by 4 bases and J by 9 bases, with 16 bases between them. The CDR3 covers 14 residues. The germline gives CDR1 MRHNA, CDR2 SNTAGT. CDR3: CASSVSLALGEQFF. The CDR3 nucleotides are TGTGCCAGCAGTGTGAGCCTAGCCTTAGGTGAGCAGTTCTTC.

CDR3 loop: CAWRTGGGTDTQYF. In nucleotides, the CDR3 is TGTGCCTGGAGGACAGGGGGCGGCACAGATACGCAGTATTTT. The rearrangement joins TRBV30 to TRBJ2-3; 10 bases match TRBD1. The J segment lost 1 base and the V segment lost 3 bases, leaving 1 base of the junction unmatched. The CDR3 sequence is 14 residues long. Looked up from germline, CDR1 is GTSNPN and CDR2 is SVGIG (reference sequence).

This chain uses TRBV7-9 with TRBJ1-3; 7 bases fit TRBD1. The CDR3 runs 14 residues. Germline-derived CDR1 and CDR2 are SEHNR and FQNEAQ (reference sequence). Losses at the gene ends were 4 bases for V and 2 bases for J; bases not matched to a gene: 2. The CDR3 sequence: CASSSQGAGNTIYF. The DNA for the CDR3 is TGTGCCAGCAGCTCGCAGGGGGCTGGAAACACCATATATTTT.

This clone was seen just once. V and J are TRBV6-1 and TRBJ2-3, with a tentative D call TRBD2 (6 bases). CDR3 length equals 11 residues. V was pared by 8 bases and J by 10 bases, with 13 bases between. The germline V gene has CDR1 MNHNS and CDR2 SASEGT. Written as DNA, the CDR3 is TGTGCCAGCGGGAGGTTCGGGGCGCAGTATTTT. Protein: CASGRFGAQYF.

In its sample, this clone was seen a few times. The chain is built from TRBV6-5 and TRBJ2-5, with TRBD2 identical over 8 bases. Germline V lookup: CDR1 MNHEY, CDR2 SVGAGI. V lost 8 bases, J lost 5 bases, and 10 bases stayed unmatched. The CDR3 totals 14 residues. This chain's CDR3 is CASYSGGLKETQYF. The CDR3 DNA reads TGTGCCAGCTACAGCGGGGGACTAAAGGAGACCCAGTACTTC.

The genes are TRBV18 and TRBJ2-1; tentatively, D is TRBD2 (5 bases). The CDR3 has 15 amino acids. Trimming removed 4 bases at V and 3 bases at J, with 13 bases between. CDR1 is KGHSH, CDR2 LQKENI, per germline. CDR3 nucleotide sequence: TGTGCCAGCTCACGATCCGCTAGCCTCTACAATGAGCAGTTCTTC. Translated: CASSRSASLYNEQFF.

This clone was found a few times. The chain uses TRBV7-2 and TRBJ1-6; a possible D gene is TRBD1 (6 bases). CDR1 and CDR2 (germline): SGHTA, FQGNSA. The V and J ends lost 3 bases and 6 bases respectively, with 6 bases between them. The CDR3 consists of 13 residues. CDR3 protein: CASSFRGNSPLHF. The CDR3 nucleotides read TGTGCCAGCAGCTTCAGGGGTAATTCACCCCTCCACTTT.

The CDR3 region has the DNA TGTGCCAGCAGCTTGGCCGGGAGGGAGCAGTACTTC. Encoded protein: CASSLAGREQYF. The chain carries TRBV5-4 and TRBJ2-5; 8 nucleotides match TRBD2. This CDR3 comprises 12 residues. After removal of 0 bases from V and 11 bases from J, the junction contained 3 bases not matched to a gene. The germline V gene encodes CDR1 SGHNT and CDR2 YYREEE (reference sequence).

The chain has TRBV5-1 and TRBJ2-7; 7 nucleotides line up with TRBD1. Germline CDR1 SGHRS, CDR2 YFSETQ. The CDR3 has 15 residues. With 0 bases clipped from V and 5 bases from J, the junction kept 8 bases outside the gene matches. This CDR3 reads CASSLAGQGGNEQYF. CDR3 bases: TGCGCCAGCAGCTTGGCAGGCCAAGGGGGCAACGAGCAGTACTTC.

The V and J genes are TRBV7-8 and TRBJ2-2, with TRBD1 as a possible D gene (5 bases). V was shortened by 3 bases and J by 8 bases, with 16 bases between the two germline ends. The CDR3 is 15 residues long. CDR1 and CDR2 from the germline V gene are SGHVS and FQNEAQ. DNA of the CDR3: TGTGCCAGCAGCTTTCGACGGACACCCTTGGGGGAGCTGTTTTTT. Protein sequence: CASSFRRTPLGELFF.

This clone has only one observation. The chain joins TRBV7-8 to TRBJ1-6; possibly TRBD1 for D (5 bases). Germline CDR1 SGHVS, CDR2 FQNEAQ. Trimming left V 1 base short and J 17 bases short, with 21 bases between. CDR3 length equals 15 residues. CDR3 DNA: TGTGCCAGCAGCTTAGAAGGCGACAGCCCCGTACTGATCCACTTT. Translated, it gives CASSLEGDSPVLIHF.

For this clone: The junction departs from germline at one end; a sequencing error may be responsible. The chain has TRBV7-7 and TRBJ2-3; 12 nucleotides align to TRBD1. The germline gives CDR1 SSHAT, CDR2 FNYEAQ (reference sequence). There are 14 residues in the CDR3. CDR3 bases: TGTGCTAGCAGCCGGGACAGGGGGCACGGTACGCAGTATTTT. Protein product: CASSRDRGHGTQYF. Full variable domain (missing parts from reference TRBV7-7 and TRBJ2-3): GAGVSQSPRYKVTKRGQDVTLRCDPISSHATLYWYQQALGQGPEFLTYFNYEAQPDKSGLPSDRFSAERPEGSISTLTIQRTEQRDSAMYRCASSRDRGHGTQYFGPGTRLTVL.

This chain uses TRBV6-4 with TRBJ2-3, with D possibly being TRBD2 (5 bases). In germline, CDR1 is MRHNA, CDR2 SNTAGT. This CDR3 is built from 13 residues. V lost 3 bases and J 2 bases, leaving 6 bases between the germline ends. This CDR3 reads CASSEDFTDTQYF. The CDR3 DNA is TGTGCCAGCAGTGAGGACTTCACAGATACGCAGTATTTT.

The chain couples TRBV7-6 to TRBJ1-3; D uncertain. The V gene's germline CDR1 is SGHVS and CDR2 FNYEAQ. The CDR3 sequence is 11 residues long. With 5 bases removed from V and 4 bases from J, the gap between germline ends came to 3 bases. CDR3 in DNA: TGTGCCAGCAGCCCAGGAAACACCATATATTTT. Its translation is CASSPGNTIYF.

This chain uses TRBV29-1 with TRBJ1-2; D is unresolved. CDR3 length: 13 amino acids. Trimming removed 4 bases at V and 3 bases at J, with 12 bases between. Germline V CDR1 and CDR2: SQVTM, ANQGSEA. This CDR3 is CSVGREVDYGYTF. CDR3 bases: TGCAGCGTTGGAAGAGAGGTTGACTATGGCTACACCTTC.

The chain employs TRBV29-1 and TRBJ2-1; the match to TRBD2 covers 7 bases. The junction had 11 bases not matched to a gene; V was cut back by 3 bases and J by 6 bases. Germline assignment: CDR1 SQVTM and CDR2 ANQGSEA. This CDR3 is 15 amino acids long. The CDR3 coding sequence is TGCAGCGTTGAGGGTCTGGGAGGGTTCGGCAATGAGCAGTTCTTC. Translation: CSVEGLGGFGNEQFF.

This chain links TRBV6-1 with TRBJ2-7; 7 bases map to TRBD1. Per germline, CDR1 MNHNS and CDR2 SASEGT. This CDR3 contains 13 residues. After removal of 7 bases from V and 6 bases from J, the junction contained 9 bases not matched to a gene. This chain's CDR3 is CASNGQVALEQYF. The CDR3, as DNA: TGTGCCAGCAACGGACAGGTTGCCCTCGAGCAGTACTTC.

The CDR3 is CAISEPQGTQYF. As DNA, the CDR3 is TGTGCCATCAGTGAGCCGCAGGGGACCCAGTACTTC. The genes are TRBV10-3 and TRBJ2-5; tentative D call: TRBD1 (5 bases). The germline gives CDR1 ENHRY, CDR2 SYGVKD. The length of the CDR3 is 12 residues. The V and J ends lost 2 bases and 7 bases respectively, with 8 bases between them.

The CDR3: CASSQGGTGDYEQYF. Written as DNA, the CDR3 is TGTGCCAGCAGCCAAGGAGGGACAGGGGACTACGAGCAGTACTTC. The J gene is TRBJ2-5, the V gene TRBV4-2; 10 bases agree with TRBD1. The J call may be faulty, since TRBJ2-7 better matches the DNA end. The CDR3 extends over 15 amino acids. Per germline, CDR1 LGHNA and CDR2 YNFKEQ.

The rearrangement links TRBV6-6 to TRBJ1-6; no firm D call. V was pared by 1 base and J by 8 bases, with 12 bases between. Germline V gives CDR1 MNHNY, CDR2 SVGAGI (reference sequence). The CDR3 totals 15 residues. The DNA of the CDR3 is TGTGCCAGCAGTTACTTCGAGAGTGTGTATTCACCCCTCCACTTT. This encodes CASSYFESVYSPLHF.